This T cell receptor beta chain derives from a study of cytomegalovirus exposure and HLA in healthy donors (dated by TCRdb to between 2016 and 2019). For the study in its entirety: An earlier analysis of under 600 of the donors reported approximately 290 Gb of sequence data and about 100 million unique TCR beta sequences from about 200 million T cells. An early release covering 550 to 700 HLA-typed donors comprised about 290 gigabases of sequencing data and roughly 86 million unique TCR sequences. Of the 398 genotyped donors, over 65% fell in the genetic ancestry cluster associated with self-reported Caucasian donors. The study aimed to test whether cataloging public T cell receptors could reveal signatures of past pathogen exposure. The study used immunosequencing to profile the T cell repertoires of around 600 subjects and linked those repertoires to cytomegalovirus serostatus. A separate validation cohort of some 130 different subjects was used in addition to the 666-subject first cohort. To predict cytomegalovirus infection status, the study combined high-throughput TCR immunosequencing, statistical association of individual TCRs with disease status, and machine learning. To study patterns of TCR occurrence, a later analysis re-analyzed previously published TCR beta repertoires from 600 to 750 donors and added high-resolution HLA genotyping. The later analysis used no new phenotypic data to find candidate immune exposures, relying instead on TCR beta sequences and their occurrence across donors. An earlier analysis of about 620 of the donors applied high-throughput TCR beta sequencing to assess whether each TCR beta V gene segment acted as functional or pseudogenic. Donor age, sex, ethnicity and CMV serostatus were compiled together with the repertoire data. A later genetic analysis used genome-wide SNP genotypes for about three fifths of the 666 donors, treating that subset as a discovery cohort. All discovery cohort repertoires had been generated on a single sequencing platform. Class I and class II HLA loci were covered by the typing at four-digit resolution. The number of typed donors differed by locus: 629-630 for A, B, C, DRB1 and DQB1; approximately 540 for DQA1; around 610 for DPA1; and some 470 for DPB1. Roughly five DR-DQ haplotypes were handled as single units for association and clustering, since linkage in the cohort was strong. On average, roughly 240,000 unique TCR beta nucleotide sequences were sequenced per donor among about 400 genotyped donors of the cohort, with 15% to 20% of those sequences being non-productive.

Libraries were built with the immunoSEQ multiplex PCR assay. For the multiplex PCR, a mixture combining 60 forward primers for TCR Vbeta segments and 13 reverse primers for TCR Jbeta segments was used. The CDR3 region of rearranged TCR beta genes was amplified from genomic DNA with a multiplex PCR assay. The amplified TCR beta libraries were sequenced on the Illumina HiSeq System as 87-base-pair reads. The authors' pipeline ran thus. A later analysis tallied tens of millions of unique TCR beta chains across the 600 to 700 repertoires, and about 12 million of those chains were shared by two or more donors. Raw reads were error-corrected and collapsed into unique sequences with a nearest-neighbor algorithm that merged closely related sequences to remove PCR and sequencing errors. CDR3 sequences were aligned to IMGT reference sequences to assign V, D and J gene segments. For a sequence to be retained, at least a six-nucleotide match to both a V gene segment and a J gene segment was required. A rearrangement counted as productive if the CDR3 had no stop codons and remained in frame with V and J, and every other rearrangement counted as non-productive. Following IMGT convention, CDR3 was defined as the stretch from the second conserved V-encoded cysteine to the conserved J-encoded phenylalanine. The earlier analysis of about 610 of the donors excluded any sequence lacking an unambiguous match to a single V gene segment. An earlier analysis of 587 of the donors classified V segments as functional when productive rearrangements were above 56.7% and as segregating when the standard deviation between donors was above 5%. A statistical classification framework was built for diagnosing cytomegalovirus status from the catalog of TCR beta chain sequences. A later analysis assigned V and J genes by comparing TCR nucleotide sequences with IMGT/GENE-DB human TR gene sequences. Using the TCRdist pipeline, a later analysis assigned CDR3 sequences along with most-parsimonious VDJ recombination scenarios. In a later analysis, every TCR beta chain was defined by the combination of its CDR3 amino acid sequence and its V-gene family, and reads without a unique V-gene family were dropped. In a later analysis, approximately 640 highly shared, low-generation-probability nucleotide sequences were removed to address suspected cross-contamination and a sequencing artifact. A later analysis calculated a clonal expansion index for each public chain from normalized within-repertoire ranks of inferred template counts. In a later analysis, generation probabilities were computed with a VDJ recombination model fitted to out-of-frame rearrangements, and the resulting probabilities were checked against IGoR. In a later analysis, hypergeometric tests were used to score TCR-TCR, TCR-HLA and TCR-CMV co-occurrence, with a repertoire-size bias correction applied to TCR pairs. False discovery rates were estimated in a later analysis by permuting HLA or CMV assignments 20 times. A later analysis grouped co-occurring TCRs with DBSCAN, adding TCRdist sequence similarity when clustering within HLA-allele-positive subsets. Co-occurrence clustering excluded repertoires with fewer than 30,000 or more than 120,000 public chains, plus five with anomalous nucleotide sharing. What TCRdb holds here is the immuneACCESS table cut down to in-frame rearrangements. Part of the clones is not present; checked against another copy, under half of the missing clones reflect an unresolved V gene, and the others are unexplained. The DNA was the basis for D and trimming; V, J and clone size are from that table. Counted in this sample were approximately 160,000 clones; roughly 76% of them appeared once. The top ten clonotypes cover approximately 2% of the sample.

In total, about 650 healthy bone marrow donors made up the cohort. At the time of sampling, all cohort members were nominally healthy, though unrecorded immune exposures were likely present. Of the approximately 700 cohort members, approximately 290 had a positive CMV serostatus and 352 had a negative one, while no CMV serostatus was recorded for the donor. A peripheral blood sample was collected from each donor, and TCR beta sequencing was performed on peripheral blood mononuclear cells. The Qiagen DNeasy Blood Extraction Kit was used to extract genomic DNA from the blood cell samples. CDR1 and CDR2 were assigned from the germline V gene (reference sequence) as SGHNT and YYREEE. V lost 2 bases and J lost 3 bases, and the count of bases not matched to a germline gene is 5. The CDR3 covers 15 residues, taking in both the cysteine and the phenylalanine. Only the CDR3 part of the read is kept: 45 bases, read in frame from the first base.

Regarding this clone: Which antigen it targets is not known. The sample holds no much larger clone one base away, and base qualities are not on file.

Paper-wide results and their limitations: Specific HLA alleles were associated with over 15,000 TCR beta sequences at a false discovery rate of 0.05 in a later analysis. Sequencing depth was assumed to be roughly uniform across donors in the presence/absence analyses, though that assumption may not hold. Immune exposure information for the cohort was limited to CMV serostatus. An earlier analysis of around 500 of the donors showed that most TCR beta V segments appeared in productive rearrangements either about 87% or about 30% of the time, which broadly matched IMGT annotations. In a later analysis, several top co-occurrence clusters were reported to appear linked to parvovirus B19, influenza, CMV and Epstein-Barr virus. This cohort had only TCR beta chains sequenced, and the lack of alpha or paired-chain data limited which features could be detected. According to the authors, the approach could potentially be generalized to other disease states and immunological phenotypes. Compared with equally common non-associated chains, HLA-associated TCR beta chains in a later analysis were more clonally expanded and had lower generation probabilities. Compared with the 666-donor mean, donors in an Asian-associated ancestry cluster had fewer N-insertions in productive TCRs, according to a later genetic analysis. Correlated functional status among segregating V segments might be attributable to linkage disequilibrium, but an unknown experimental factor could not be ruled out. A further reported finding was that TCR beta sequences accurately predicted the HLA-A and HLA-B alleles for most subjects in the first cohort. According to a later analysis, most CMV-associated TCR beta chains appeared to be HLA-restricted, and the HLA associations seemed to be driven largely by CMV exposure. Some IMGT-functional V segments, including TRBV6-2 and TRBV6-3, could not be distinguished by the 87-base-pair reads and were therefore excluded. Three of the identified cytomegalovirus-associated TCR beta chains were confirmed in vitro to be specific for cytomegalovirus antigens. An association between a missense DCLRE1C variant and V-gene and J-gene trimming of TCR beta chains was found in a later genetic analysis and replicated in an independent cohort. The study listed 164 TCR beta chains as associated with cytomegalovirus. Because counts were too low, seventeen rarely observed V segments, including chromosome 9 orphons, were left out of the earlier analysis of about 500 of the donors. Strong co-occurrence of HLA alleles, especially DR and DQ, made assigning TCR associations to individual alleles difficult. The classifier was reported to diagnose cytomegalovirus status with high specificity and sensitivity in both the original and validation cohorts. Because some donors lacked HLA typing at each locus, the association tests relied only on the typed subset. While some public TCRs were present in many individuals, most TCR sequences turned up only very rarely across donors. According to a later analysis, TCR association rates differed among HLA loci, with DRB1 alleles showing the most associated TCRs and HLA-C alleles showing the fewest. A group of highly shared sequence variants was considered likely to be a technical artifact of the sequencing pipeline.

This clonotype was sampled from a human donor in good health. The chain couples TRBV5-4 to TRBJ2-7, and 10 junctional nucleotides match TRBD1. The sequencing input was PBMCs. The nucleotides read TGTGCCAGCAGCTTCCGGGACAGGGGCCTCTACGAGCAGTACTTC. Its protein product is CASSFRDRGLYEQYF.